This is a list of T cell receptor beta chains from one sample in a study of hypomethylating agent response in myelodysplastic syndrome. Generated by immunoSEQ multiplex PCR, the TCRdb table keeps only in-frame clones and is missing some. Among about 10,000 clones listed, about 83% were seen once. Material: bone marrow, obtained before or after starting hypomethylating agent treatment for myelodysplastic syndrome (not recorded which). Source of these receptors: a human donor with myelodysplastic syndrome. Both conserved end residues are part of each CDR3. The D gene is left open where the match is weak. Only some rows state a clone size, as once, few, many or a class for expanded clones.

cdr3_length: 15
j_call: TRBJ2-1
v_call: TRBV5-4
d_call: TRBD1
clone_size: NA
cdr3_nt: TGTGCCAGCAGCTTAGTTCAGGGGGCGGGTAATGAGCAGTTCTTC
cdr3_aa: CASSLVQGAGNEQFF

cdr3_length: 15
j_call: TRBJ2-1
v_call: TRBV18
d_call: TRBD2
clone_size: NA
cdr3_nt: TGTGCCAGCTCACCACCGACTAGCGGTTACAATGAGCAGTTCTTC
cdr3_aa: CASSPPTSGYNEQFF

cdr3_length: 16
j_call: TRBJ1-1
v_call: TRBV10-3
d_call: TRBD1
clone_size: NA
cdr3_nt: TGTGCCATCAGTGCCGGGACAGGGGGGTCTAACACTGAAGCTTTCTTT
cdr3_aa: CAISAGTGGSNTEAFF

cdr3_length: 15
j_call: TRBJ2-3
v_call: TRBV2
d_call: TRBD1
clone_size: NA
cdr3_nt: TGTGCCAGCAGTGGGGGACAGGGTATTGGAGATACGCAGTATTTT
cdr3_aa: CASSGGQGIGDTQYF

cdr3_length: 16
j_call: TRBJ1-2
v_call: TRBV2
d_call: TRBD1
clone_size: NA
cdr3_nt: TGTGCCAGCACCGCACGGGACAGTAAGCCAAACTATGGCTACACCTTC
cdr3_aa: CASTARDSKPNYGYTF

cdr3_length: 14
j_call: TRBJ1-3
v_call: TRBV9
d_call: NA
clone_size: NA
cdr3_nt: TGTGCCAGCAGCGTAGAAGTCTTTGGAAACACCATATATTTT
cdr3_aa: CASSVEVFGNTIYF

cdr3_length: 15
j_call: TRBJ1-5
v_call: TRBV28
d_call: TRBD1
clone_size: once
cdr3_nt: TGTGCCAGCAGTTTTAACCGGGACAGCGATCAGCCCCAGCATTTT
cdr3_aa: CASSFNRDSDQPQHF

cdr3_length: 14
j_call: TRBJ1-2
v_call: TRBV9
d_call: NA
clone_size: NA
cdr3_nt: TGTGCCAGCAGCCTACAGGGTGAGAAGAGTGGCTACACCTTC
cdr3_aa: CASSLQGEKSGYTF

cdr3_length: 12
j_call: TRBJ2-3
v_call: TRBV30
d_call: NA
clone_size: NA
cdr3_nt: TGTGCCTGGAGTACCAACACAGATACGCAGTATTTT
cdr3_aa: CAWSTNTDTQYF

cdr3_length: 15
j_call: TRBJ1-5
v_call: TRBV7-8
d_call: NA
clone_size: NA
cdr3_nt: TGTGCCAGCAGCTTAAGGGGAGTCGCGATTCAGCCCCAGCATTTT
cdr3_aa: CASSLRGVAIQPQHF

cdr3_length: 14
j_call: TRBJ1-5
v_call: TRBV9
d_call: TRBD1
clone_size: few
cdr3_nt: TGTGCCAGCAGCCAAGGGACAGCCGATCAGCCCCAGCATTTT
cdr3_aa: CASSQGTADQPQHF

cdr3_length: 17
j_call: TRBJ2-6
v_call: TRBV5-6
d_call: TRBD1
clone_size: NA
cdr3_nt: TGTGCCAGCAGCCCGGGACAGGTGGGGCCTGGGGCCAACGTCCTGACTTTC
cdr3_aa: CASSPGQVGPGANVLTF

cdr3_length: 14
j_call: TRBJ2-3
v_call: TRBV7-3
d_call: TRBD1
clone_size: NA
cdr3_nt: TGTGCCAGCAGCCTAGGGGGCCTAACAGATACGCAGTATTTT
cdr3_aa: CASSLGGLTDTQYF

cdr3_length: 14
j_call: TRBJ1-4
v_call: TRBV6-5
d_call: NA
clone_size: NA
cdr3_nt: TGTGCCAGCAGTGGACGAAAGGCTAATGAAAAACTGTTTTTT
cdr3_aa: CASSGRKANEKLFF

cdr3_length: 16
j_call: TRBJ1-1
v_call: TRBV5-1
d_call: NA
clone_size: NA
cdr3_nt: TGCGCCAGCAGCTTGGTGGTGGGGGCGAGGGACACTGAAGCTTTCTTT
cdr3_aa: CASSLVVGARDTEAFF

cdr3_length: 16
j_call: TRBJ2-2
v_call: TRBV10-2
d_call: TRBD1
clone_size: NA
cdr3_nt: TGCGCCAGCAGTGATATGGACAGGGCCGGAACCGGGGAGCTGTTTTTT
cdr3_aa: CASSDMDRAGTGELFF

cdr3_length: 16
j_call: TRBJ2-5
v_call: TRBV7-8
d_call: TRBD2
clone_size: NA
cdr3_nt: TGTGCCAGCAGCCCGTCTTGGGCGGGGGGGGCGGAGACCCAGTACTTC
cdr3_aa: CASSPSWAGGAETQYF

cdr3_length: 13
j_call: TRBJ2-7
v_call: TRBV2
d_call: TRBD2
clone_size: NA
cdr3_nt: TGTGCCAGCTTCTCTAGCGGGAGCATGGAGCAGTACTTC
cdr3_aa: CASFSSGSMEQYF

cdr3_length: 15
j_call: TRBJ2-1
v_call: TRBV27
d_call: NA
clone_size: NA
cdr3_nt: TGTGCCAGTGGAACGGTGGGGCGGGCGGGGAATGAGCAGTTCTTC
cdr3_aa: CASGTVGRAGNEQFF

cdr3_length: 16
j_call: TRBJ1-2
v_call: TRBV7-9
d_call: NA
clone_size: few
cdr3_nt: TGTGCCAGCAGCTCGGACTCCGGGAGGCTGAGAGATGGCTACACCTTC
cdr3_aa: CASSSDSGRLRDGYTF

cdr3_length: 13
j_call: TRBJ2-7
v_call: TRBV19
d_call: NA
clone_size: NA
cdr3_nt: TGTGCCAGTAGTATCGCTCCCGGCTACGAGCAGTACTTC
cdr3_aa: CASSIAPGYEQYF

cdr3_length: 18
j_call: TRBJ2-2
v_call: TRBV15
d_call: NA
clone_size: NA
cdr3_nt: TGTGCCACCAGCAGAGACCTTCTGGGGGCCGGAAACACCGGGGAGCTGTTTTTT
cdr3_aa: CATSRDLLGAGNTGELFF

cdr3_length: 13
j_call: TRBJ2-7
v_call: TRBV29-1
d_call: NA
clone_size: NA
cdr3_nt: TGCAGCGTTGGACGGGACACCACCTACGAGCAGTACTTC
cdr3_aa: CSVGRDTTYEQYF

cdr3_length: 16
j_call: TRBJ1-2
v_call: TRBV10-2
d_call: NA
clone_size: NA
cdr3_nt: TGCGCCAGCAGTGAGTGGGCGAAGAGCGGTCTGGGCGGCTACACCTTC
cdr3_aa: CASSEWAKSGLGGYTF

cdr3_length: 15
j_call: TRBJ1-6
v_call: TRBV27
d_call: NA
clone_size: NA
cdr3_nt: TGTGCCAGCAGTCTTATAAGCTCCTATAATTCACCCCTCCACTTT
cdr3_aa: CASSLISSYNSPLHF

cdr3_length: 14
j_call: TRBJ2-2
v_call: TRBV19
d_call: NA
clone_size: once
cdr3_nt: TGTGCCAGTAGTATACAGGGGCGGACCGGGGAGCTGTTTTTT
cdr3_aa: CASSIQGRTGELFF

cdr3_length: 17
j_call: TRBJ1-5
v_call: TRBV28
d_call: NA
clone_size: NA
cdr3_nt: TGTGCCAGCAGTACACAGGAACTTACATATAGCAATCAGCCCCAGCATTTT
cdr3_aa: CASSTQELTYSNQPQHF

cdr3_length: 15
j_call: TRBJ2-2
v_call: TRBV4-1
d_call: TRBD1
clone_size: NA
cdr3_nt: TGCGCCAGCAGCCGGGGGACAGGGGAAACCGGGGAGCTGTTTTTT
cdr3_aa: CASSRGTGETGELFF

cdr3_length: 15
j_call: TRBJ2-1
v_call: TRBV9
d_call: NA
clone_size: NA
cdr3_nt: TGTGCCAGCAGCGTACAGGGCTCCATGTACAATGAGCAGTTCTTC
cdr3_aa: CASSVQGSMYNEQFF

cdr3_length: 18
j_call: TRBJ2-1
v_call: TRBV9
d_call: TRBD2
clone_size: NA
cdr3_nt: TGTGCCAGCAGCGTCCACCATCGAGCGGGAGGAGTAGCAAATGAGCAGTTCTTC
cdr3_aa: CASSVHHRAGGVANEQFF

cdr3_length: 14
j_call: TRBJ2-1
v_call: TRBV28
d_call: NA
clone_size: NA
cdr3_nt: TGTGCCAGCCAGACTAGAGAGAGCTACAATGAGCAGTTCTTC
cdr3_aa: CASQTRESYNEQFF

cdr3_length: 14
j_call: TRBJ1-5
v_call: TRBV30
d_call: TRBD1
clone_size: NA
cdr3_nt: TGTGCCTGGCGGGACAGGGGGAGTCTTCAGCCCCAGCATTTT
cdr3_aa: CAWRDRGSLQPQHF

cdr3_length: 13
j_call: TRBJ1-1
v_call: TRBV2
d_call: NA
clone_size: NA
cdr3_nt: TGTGCCAGCAGTACAGGGCGCGGCACTGAAGCTTTCTTT
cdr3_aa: CASSTGRGTEAFF

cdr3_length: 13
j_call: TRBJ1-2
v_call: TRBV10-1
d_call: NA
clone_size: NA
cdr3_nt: TGCGCCAGCACTGCCTTTGGGGGGTATGGCTACACCTTC
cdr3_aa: CASTAFGGYGYTF

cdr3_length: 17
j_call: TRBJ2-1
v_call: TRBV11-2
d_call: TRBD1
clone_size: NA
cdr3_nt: TGTGCCAGCAGGCTAATTTCCAGGGGGTTGGTAAACAATGAGCAGTTCTTC
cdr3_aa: CASRLISRGLVNNEQFF

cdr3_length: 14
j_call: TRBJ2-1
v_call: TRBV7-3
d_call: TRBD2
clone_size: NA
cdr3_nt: TGTGCCAGCAGCTCCGGGACTAGCGTCGATGAGCAGTTCTTC
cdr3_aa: CASSSGTSVDEQFF

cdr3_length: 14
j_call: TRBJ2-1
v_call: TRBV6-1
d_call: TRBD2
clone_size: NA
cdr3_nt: TGTGCCAGCAGTGAATTACTAGCGGGTAATGAGCAGTTCTTC
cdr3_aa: CASSELLAGNEQFF

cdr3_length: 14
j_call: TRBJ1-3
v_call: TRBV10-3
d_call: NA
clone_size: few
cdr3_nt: TGTGCCATCAGTTGGAGGGGTCCTGGAAACACCATATATTTT
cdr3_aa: CAISWRGPGNTIYF

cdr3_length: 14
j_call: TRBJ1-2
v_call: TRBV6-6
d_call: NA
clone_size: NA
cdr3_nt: TGTGCCAGCAGTCGCGGGGGAGGGCCATATGGCTACACCTTC
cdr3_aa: CASSRGGGPYGYTF

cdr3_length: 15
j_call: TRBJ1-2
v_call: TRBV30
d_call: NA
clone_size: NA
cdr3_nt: TGTGCCTGGAGTGTTTTTTCGGGGGGGAACTATGGCTACACCTTC
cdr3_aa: CAWSVFSGGNYGYTF

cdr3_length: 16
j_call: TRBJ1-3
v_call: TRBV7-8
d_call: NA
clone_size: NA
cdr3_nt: TGTGCCAGCAGCTTTCCTTTTGGGGAGGGTGGAAACACCATATATTTT
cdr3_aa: CASSFPFGEGGNTIYF

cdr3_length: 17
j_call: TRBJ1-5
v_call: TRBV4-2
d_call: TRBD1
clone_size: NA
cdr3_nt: TGTGCCAGCAGCCAAGATTCAGGACAGGGAGTAGGACAGCCCCAGCATTTT
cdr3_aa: CASSQDSGQGVGQPQHF

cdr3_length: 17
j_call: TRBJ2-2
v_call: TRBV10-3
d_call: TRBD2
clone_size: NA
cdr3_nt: TGTGCCATCAGCCTTACTAGCGGGTCAGGGGGTACCGGGGAGCTGTTTTTT
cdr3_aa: CAISLTSGSGGTGELFF

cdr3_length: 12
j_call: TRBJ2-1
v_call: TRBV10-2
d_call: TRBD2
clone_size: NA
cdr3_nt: TGCGCCAGCAGTGAGTCGGGGACTACGCAGTTCTTC
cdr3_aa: CASSESGTTQFF

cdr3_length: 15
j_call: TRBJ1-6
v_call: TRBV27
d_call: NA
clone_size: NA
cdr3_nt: TGTGCCAGCAGTTTAAATGTGTGGGGCAATTCACCCCTCCACTTT
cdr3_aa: CASSLNVWGNSPLHF

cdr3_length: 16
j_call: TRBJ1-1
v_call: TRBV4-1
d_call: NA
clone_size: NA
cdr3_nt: TGCGCCAGCAGCCAAAAATACGACAGGCCGAACACTGAAGCTTTCTTT
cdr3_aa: CASSQKYDRPNTEAFF

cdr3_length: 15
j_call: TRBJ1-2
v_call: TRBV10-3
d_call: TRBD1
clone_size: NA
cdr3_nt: TGTGCCATCAGTGAGTCAGGACAGGGAGTAGATGGCTACACCTTC
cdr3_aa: CAISESGQGVDGYTF

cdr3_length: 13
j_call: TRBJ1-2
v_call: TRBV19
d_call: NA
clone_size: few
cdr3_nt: TGTGCCAGTAGTATGGAGGGGACCTATGGCTACACCTTC
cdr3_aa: CASSMEGTYGYTF

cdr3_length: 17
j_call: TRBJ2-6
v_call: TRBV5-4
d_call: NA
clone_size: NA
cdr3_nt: TGTGCCAGCAGCTTGGAAGGAGCATTCCGGGGGGCCAACGTCCTGACTTTC
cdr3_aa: CASSLEGAFRGANVLTF

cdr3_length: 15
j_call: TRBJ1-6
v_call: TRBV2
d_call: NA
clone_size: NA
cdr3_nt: TGTGCCAGCAGTGAGGGTTGGGAGTATAATTCACCCCTCCACTTT
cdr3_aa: CASSEGWEYNSPLHF

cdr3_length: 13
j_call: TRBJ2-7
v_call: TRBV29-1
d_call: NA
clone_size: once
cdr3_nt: TGCAGCGCCGGGTGGGGACACCCCTACGAGCAGTACTTC
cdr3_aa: CSAGWGHPYEQYF

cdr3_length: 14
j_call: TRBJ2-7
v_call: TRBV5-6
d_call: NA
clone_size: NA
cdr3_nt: TGTGCCAGCAGCTTGATCGGGGCAGTTTACGAGCAGTACTTC
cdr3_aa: CASSLIGAVYEQYF